This T cell receptor beta chain was identified in a study of control samples from healthy donors and cancer patients. V dropped 6 bases and J dropped 7; count of bases not matched to a gene: 7. The CDR3 contains 13 residues. CDR1 and CDR2 from the germline V gene are MDHEN and SYDVKM. Sequenced by immunoSEQ multiplex PCR; TCRdb stores in-frame clones only, minus some. Seen here are about 75,000 clones, about 93% observed once, and the top ten hold 6.2%. This sequence was found in a woman aged 40 to 49 in good health. The material sequenced was blood. The chain joins TRBV28 to TRBJ1-2; 8 nucleotides line up with TRBD1. For the CDR3, the DNA is TGTGCCAGCAGCCAAGGACAGGGCGGTGGCTACACCTTC. Translating it yields CASSQGQGGGYTF.